A selection of T cell receptor beta chains follows, all from one sample in a study of cytomegalovirus exposure and HLA in healthy donors. TCRdb's table, derived via immunoSEQ multiplex PCR, lists solely in-frame clones and lacks some. Of 140,000 or so clones detected, approximately 79% appear once; the ten largest clones hold roughly 2.8%. What was sequenced was PBMCs. These receptors were collected from a woman in her 30s in good health and CMV-seronegative. Both conserved end residues are part of each CDR3. Fields, in order: clone size, V gene, J gene, D gene, CDR3 DNA, CDR3 protein. The D gene is left open where the match is weak. Clone size is not always given. Where it is, it says once, few, many or a class for expanded clones.

NA	TRBV19	TRBJ1-1	TRBD1	TGTGCCAGTAGTAGGATAGGGGGCGCGGGGACTGAAGCTTTCTTT	CASSRIGGAGTEAFF
NA	TRBV7-2	TRBJ2-3	NA	TGTGCCAGCAGCTTAGCGGGACTGAGCACAGATACGCAGTATTTT	CASSLAGLSTDTQYF
NA	TRBV9	TRBJ2-7	NA	TGTGCCAGCAGCGTCGGAGTTGGCGAGCAGTACTTC	CASSVGVGEQYF
NA	TRBV6-1	TRBJ1-1	TRBD1	TGTGCCAGCAGTCCTGGGACAGGGAACACTGAAGCTTTCTTT	CASSPGTGNTEAFF
NA	TRBV4-3	TRBJ2-1	NA	TGCGCCAGCAGCCGGCAGGCCCCGGACAATGAGCAGTTCTTC	CASSRQAPDNEQFF
NA	TRBV27	TRBJ2-1	NA	TGTGCCAGCAGTTTTGGGACTGCCCTAAGTGAGCAGTTCTTC	CASSFGTALSEQFF
NA	TRBV11-2	TRBJ2-7	NA	TGTGCCAGCAGCTTGACAGGACCCGGTAGGGCCCTCTCCGAGCAGTACTTC	CASSLTGPGRALSEQYF
NA	TRBV15	TRBJ1-2	TRBD1	TGTGCCACCAGCGGTTCAAGACAGGGGTCCGACTATGGCTACACCTTC	CATSGSRQGSDYGYTF
few	TRBV7-7	TRBJ2-5	TRBD2	TGTGCCAGCAGCTTAGATCGGGGGGAGCAAGAGACCCAGTACTTC	CASSLDRGEQETQYF
NA	TRBV7-9	TRBJ1-1	TRBD1	TGTGCCAGCAGCCCCCCCGGGACAGGGGACACTGAAGCTTTCTTT	CASSPPGTGDTEAFF
NA	TRBV28	TRBJ1-5	NA	TGTGCCAGCAGTTTGCCCGGGGTCCCCAATCAGCCCCAGCATTTT	CASSLPGVPNQPQHF
few	TRBV5-1	TRBJ2-7	NA	TGCGCCAGCAGCTTGAGAAGCAACGAGCAGTACTTC	CASSLRSNEQYF
NA	TRBV14	TRBJ2-7	NA	TGTGCCAGCAGAGAGGGCTCCTACGAGCAGTACTTC	CASREGSYEQYF
NA	TRBV19	TRBJ2-7	TRBD2	TGTGCCAGTAGTATCGCTAGCGGGGGGGACTACGAGCAGTACTTC	CASSIASGGDYEQYF
NA	TRBV7-6	TRBJ2-2	NA	TGTGCCAGCAGCTTAGGGACAGCGGACACCGGGGAGCTGTTTTTT	CASSLGTADTGELFF
NA	TRBV19	TRBJ1-5	TRBD1	TGTGCCAGTAGGAACAGGGGTCCCGTCTTTCAGCCCCAGCATTTT	CASRNRGPVFQPQHF